The entry that follows covers one T cell receptor (beta chain) sequence. What it binds is unknown. Trimming pared 2 bases from V and 2 bases from J, leaving 13 bases between. CDR3 size: 16 residues. Germline lookup yields CDR1 MNHEY and CDR2 SMNVEV (reference sequence). Here immunoSEQ multiplex PCR was the method, and the copy in TCRdb shows in-frame clones only, minus some. The sample lists around 70,000 clones, 70% to 90% seen once, with about a fifth in the top ten. The source of the sample is a study of T cells in localized non-small cell lung cancer. Overall study results and limits: There were a median roughly 60 of the top 100 tumor clones appearing in adjacent lung. Compared with tumor, uninvolved adjacent lung displayed greater T cell clonality, ranking highest overall.

This TCR was recovered from an older male donor with stage III squamous cell lung carcinoma. The genes are TRBV27 and TRBJ1-3, with D perhaps matching TRBD1 (6 bases). Sequencing was performed on peripheral blood, taken before any cancer treatment. Here the CDR3 reads CASSLMGGQTGNTIYF. CDR3 bases: TGTGCCAGCAGTTTAATGGGGGGGCAGACTGGAAACACCATATATTTT.